This T cell receptor beta chain was sequenced in a study of early T cells in non-severe SARS-CoV-2 infection. Study at large: Sequencing was performed on bulk RNA from unsorted whole blood, leaving chains unpaired.

This clonotype was recorded many times. Individual cDNA molecules received unique molecular identifiers. Via MiXCR, TCRdb re-called the 5' RACE reads, giving one row per CDR3 protein. Here the sample spans about 50,000 distinct CDR3 sequences, 10% being singletons. V was clipped by 7 bases and J by 8 bases, with 20 bases between them. The CDR3 loop spans 14 amino acids. The chain has TRBV12-3 or TRBV12-4 and TRBJ1-2; D perhaps matches TRBD1 (6 bases). This TCR was sampled from an adult who was a healthcare worker with PCR-confirmed SARS-CoV-2 infection or an uninfected control (not recorded which). Sequenced: whole blood. CDR3 loop: CASTQGGGPRGYTF. CDR3 nucleotides: TGTGCCAGCACCCAGGGTGGGGGGCCTCGCGGCTACACCTTC.